A selection of T cell receptor beta chains follows, all from one sample in a study of post-analysis software for immune sequencing data. TCRdb recomputed calls from the PCR reads with MiXCR, one row per CDR3 protein. The sample includes about 570,000 distinct CDR3 sequences, 34% of them seen just once. Sequencing used blood. The origin of the receptors is a girl aged 2 to 17 with multiple sclerosis. Both conserved end residues are part of each CDR3. A D gene is named only where the DNA matches it firmly. Clone sizes are given selectively: once, few, many, or a class where the clone is expanded.

d_gene: TRBD2
abundance: few
j_gene: TRBJ2-5
v_gene: TRBV5-1
CDR3aa: CASTSRTRETQYF
CDR3nt: TGCGCCAGCACCAGTAGGACTAGAGAGACCCAGTACTTC

d_gene: TRBD1
abundance: NA
j_gene: TRBJ2-5
v_gene: TRBV5-4
CDR3aa: CASSWTGKRETQYF
CDR3nt: TGTGCCAGCAGCTGGACAGGGAAGAGAGAGACCCAGTACTTC

d_gene: NA
abundance: NA
j_gene: TRBJ2-4
v_gene: TRBV4-2
CDR3aa: CASSRDLRSGKNIQYF
CDR3nt: TGTGCCAGCAGCCGAGATTTAAGGTCGGGCAAAAACATTCAGTACTTC

d_gene: TRBD2
abundance: NA
j_gene: TRBJ2-5
v_gene: TRBV7-2
CDR3aa: CASHSWGGQETQYF
CDR3nt: TGTGCCAGCCACAGCTGGGGAGGGCAAGAGACCCAGTACTTC

d_gene: TRBD1
abundance: NA
j_gene: TRBJ1-1
v_gene: TRBV6-5
CDR3aa: CASSYKGAGETEAFF
CDR3nt: TGTGCCAGCAGTTACAAGGGGGCAGGGGAGACTGAAGCTTTCTTT

d_gene: NA
abundance: NA
j_gene: TRBJ1-1
v_gene: TRBV6-5
CDR3aa: CASSYQGSSTEAFF
CDR3nt: TGTGCCAGCAGTTACCAGGGCAGTAGCACTGAAGCTTTCTTT

d_gene: TRBD2
abundance: NA
j_gene: TRBJ2-1
v_gene: TRBV12-3/TRBV12-4
CDR3aa: CASRQRGASNEQFF
CDR3nt: TGTGCCAGCAGGCAGCGGGGGGCGAGCAATGAGCAGTTCTTC

d_gene: NA
abundance: few
j_gene: TRBJ2-5
v_gene: TRBV5-1
CDR3aa: CASSLDWQDLQETQYF
CDR3nt: TGCGCCAGCAGCTTGGATTGGCAGGACCTTCAAGAGACCCAGTACTTC

d_gene: NA
abundance: NA
j_gene: TRBJ2-5
v_gene: TRBV13
CDR3aa: CASSLKPRVGHGQETQYF
CDR3nt: TGTGCCAGCAGCTTAAAACCGAGGGTCGGACACGGCCAAGAGACCCAGTACTTC

d_gene: TRBD1
abundance: many
j_gene: TRBJ2-5
v_gene: TRBV27
CDR3aa: CASDRGPTQETQYF
CDR3nt: TGTGCCAGCGACAGGGGACCCACACAAGAGACCCAGTACTTC

d_gene: TRBD2
abundance: many
j_gene: TRBJ2-1
v_gene: TRBV24-1
CDR3aa: CATTSGDEQFF
CDR3nt: TGTGCCACCACTAGCGGGGACGAGCAGTTCTTC

d_gene: NA
abundance: NA
j_gene: TRBJ1-2
v_gene: TRBV5-5
CDR3aa: CASSPGIYGYTF
CDR3nt: TGTGCCAGCAGCCCCGGGATCTATGGCTACACCTTC

d_gene: TRBD2
abundance: NA
j_gene: TRBJ2-1
v_gene: TRBV3-1
CDR3aa: CASSQDLARGDYNEQFF
CDR3nt: TGTGCCAGCAGCCAAGATCTGGCGCGGGGGGACTACAATGAGCAGTTCTTC

d_gene: TRBD2
abundance: few
j_gene: TRBJ2-7
v_gene: TRBV20-1
CDR3aa: CSARDPSGDAYEQYF
CDR3nt: TGCAGTGCTAGAGATCCCAGCGGGGACGCCTACGAGCAGTACTTC

d_gene: TRBD2
abundance: few
j_gene: TRBJ2-7
v_gene: TRBV6-6
CDR3aa: CASSPPGPGGQYF
CDR3nt: TGTGCCAGCAGTCCTCCCGGGCCGGGGGGGCAGTACTTC